Only a few counts were recorded for the clone carrying this TCR beta chain. Its cognate antigen is unknown. The data derive from a study of blood T cells in healthy people across ages. Study-wide points: The percentage of naive T cells correlated strongly with TCR beta diversity. Leaving the PBMCs unsorted stopped any conclusive comparison of naive versus antigen-experienced cells.

The CDR3 is 12 residues long. Per the germline V gene, CDR1 is SEHNR and CDR2 is FQNEAQ (reference sequence). Between the trimmed V and J ends, which lost 1 base and 8 bases, there was a span of 8 bases. Next came a second PCR, run for about 7 to 12 cycles, which used a sample-barcoded 5' primer along with a J-beta primer mix. Each cDNA molecule was tagged by a template-switch adaptor that had 12 random nucleotides. MiXCR was run by TCRdb on the 5' RACE reads, yielding one entry per CDR3 protein. This table holds about 580,000 distinct CDR3 sequences, less than 60% found once. The chain joins TRBV7-9 to TRBJ1-2, with D unclear. This clonotype originated in a man at least 80 years old in good health. The sequencing sample was made of blood. This CDR3 reads CASSLETRGYTF. CDR3 nucleotide sequence: TGTGCCAGCAGCTTAGAAACAAGGGGCTACACCTTC.